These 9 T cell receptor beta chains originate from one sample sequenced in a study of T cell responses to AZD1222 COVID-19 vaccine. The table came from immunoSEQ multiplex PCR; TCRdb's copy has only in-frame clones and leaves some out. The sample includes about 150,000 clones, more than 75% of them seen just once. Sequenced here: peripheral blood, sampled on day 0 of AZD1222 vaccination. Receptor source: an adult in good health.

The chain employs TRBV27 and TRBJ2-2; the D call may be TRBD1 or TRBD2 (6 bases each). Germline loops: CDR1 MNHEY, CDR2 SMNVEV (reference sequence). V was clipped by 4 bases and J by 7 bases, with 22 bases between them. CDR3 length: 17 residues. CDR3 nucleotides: TGTGCCAGCAGTTACCTGCTTGGGGGGCGAGGAATCGGGGAGCTGTTTTTT. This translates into CASSYLLGGRGIGELFF.

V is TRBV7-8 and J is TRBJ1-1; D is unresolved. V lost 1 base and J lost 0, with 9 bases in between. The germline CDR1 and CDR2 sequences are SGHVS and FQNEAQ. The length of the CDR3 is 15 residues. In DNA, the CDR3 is TGTGCCAGCAGCTTAGATAGACACCTGAACACTGAAGCTTTCTTT. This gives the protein CASSLDRHLNTEAFF.

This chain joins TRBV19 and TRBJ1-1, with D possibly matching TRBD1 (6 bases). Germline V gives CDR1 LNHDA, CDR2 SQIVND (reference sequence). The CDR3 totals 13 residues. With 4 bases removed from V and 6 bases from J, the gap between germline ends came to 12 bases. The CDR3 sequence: CASSTTGASEAFF. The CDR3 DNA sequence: TGTGCCAGTAGTACGACAGGCGCGTCTGAAGCTTTCTTT. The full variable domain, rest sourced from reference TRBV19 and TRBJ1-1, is DGGITQSPKYLFRKEGQNVTLSCEQNLNHDAMYWYRQDPGQGLRLIYYSQIVNDFQKGDIAEGYSVSREKKESFPLTVTSAQKNPTAFYLCASSTTGASEAFFGQGTRLTVV.

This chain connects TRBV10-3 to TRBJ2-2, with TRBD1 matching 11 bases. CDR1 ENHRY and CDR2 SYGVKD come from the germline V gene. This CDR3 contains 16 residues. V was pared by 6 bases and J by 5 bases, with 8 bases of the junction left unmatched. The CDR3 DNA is TGTGCCATCAGAGACCCGGGACAGGGGGGGACCGGGGAGCTGTTTTTT. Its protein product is CAIRDPGQGGTGELFF.

The CDR3 DNA sequence: TGTGCCAGCAGTTTAAGGACAGGGGGCGGTGGCTACACCTTC. Its protein product is CASSLRTGGGGYTF. The V and J genes are TRBV27 and TRBJ1-2; 11 bases are shared with TRBD1. Germline CDR1 and CDR2: MNHEY and SMNVEV (reference sequence). The trim removed 2 bases at V and 7 bases at J, leaving 3 bases unmatched. The CDR3 is made up of 14 amino acids.

CDR3: CASSVGAGTQETQYF. CDR3 in DNA: TGTGCCAGCAGCGTAGGAGCGGGGACCCAAGAGACCCAGTACTTC. This chain uses TRBV9 with TRBJ2-5; 7 bases are shared with TRBD2. Trimming removed 0 bases from V and 1 base from J; junction bases left unmatched: 3. The CDR3 has 15 residues. Germline CDR1 and CDR2: SGDLS and YYNGEE.

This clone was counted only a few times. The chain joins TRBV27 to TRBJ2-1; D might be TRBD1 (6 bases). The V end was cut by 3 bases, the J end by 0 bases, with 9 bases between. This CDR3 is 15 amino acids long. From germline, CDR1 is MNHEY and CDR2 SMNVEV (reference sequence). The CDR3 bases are TGTGCCAGCAGTTTGTCGGACAGCTCCTACAATGAGCAGTTCTTC. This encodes CASSLSDSSYNEQFF.

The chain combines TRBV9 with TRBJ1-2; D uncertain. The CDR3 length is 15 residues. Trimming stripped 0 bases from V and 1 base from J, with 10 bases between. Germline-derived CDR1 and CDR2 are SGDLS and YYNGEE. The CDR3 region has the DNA TGTGCCAGCAGCGTAGGGCAGTTGAATAACTATGGCTACACCTTC. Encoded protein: CASSVGQLNNYGYTF.

CDR3 in DNA: TGTGCCAGCAGCCCACTAGCGGGAGTAAGTTACAATGAGCAGTTCTTC. It encodes CASSPLAGVSYNEQFF. The chain uses TRBV11-2 and TRBJ2-1, with 11 bases fitting TRBD2. The trim removed 5 bases at V and 4 bases at J, leaving 7 bases unmatched. The CDR3 extends over 16 amino acids. CDR1 SGHAT and CDR2 FQNNGV come from the germline V gene.